The clone carrying this T cell receptor beta chain was detected only a few times. Its antigen is unidentified. Germline trimming cut 5 bases from V and 3 bases from J; bases unmatched to any gene: 4. Germline V gene sequence: CDR1 MNHEY, CDR2 SMNVEV (reference sequence). CDR3 length: 15 residues. The data originate from a study of response to subunit inactivated influenza vaccine. Notes on the study in general: After each seasonal influenza vaccination, few new T cells are recruited, the authors suggested.

TCRdb fed the RT-PCR reads into MiXCR, producing one record per CDR3 protein. In the table there are 860,000 or so distinct CDR3 sequences, 20% to 25% of which are singletons. The input for sequencing was PBMCs from blood, taken about 5 days after vaccination. The J gene is TRBJ2-1, the V gene TRBV27, with TRBD2 matching 10 bases. The source of this sequence is a man aged 50-59 years who received an inactivated influenza vaccine. CDR3 in amino acids: CASSVLAGVYNEQFF. The CDR3 coding sequence is TGTGCCAGCAGTGTTCTAGCGGGAGTCTACAATGAGCAGTTCTTC.